This TCR beta chain came from a study of blood T cell repertoires in COVID-19. This CDR3 comprises 15 residues. Germline CDR1 SGHRS, CDR2 YFSETQ. The V gene end was trimmed by 6 bases and the J gene end by 3 bases; junction bases not matched to a gene: 8. Assay: immunoSEQ multiplex PCR; the TCRdb copy retains only in-frame clones and omits some. The table lists over 65,000 clones, roughly 90% of them singletons. The source material was peripheral blood. The J gene is TRBJ2-3, the V gene TRBV5-1; 9 nucleotides line up with TRBD1. The receptor comes from a human donor in a cohort sampled during active COVID-19. CDR3: CASIQSGTGTDTQYF. DNA for the CDR3: TGCGCCAGCATCCAGTCAGGGACAGGGACAGATACGCAGTATTTT.